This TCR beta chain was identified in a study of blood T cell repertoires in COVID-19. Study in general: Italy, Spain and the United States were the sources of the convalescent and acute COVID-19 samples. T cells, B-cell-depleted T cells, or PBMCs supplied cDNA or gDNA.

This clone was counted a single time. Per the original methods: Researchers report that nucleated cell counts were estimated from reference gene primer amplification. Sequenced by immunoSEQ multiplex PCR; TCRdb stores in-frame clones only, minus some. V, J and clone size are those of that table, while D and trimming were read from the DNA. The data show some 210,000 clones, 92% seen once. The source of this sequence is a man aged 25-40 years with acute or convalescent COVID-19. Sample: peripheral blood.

Written as DNA, the CDR3 is TGTGCCACCAGCCTAGCGGGAGGGCCTTCGCGCGAGCAGTTCTTC. Its translation is CATSLAGGPSREQFF. This rearrangement joins TRBV15 to TRBJ2-1, with 12 bases matching TRBD2. This CDR3 is built from 15 residues. The germline CDR1 and CDR2 sequences are LNHNV and YYDKDF (reference sequence). V was pared by 5 bases and J by 10 bases, with 9 bases of the junction left unmatched.